The TCR beta chain described here comes from a study of blood T cell repertoires in COVID-19. Across the whole study: The cDNA or gDNA used as material had been derived from T cells, B-cell-depleted T cells, or PBMCs.

The protocol was immunoSEQ multiplex PCR, while the TCRdb copy is restricted to in-frame clones and leaves out a portion. This table has approximately 90,000 clones, around four fifths appearing once. Germline-derived CDR1 and CDR2 are SQVTM and ANQGSEA. This CDR3 is 15 amino acids long. The J segment lost 2 bases and the V segment lost 1 base, leaving 6 bases of the junction unmatched. The sequencing input was peripheral blood. The receptor comes from a man aged 45 to 65 with acute or convalescent COVID-19. This chain uses TRBV29-1 with TRBJ2-7, with 9 bases matching TRBD1. CDR3 amino acids: CSVEGTGQGAYEQYF. The CDR3 bases are TGCAGCGTTGAAGGGACGGGACAGGGTGCCTACGAGCAGTACTTC.